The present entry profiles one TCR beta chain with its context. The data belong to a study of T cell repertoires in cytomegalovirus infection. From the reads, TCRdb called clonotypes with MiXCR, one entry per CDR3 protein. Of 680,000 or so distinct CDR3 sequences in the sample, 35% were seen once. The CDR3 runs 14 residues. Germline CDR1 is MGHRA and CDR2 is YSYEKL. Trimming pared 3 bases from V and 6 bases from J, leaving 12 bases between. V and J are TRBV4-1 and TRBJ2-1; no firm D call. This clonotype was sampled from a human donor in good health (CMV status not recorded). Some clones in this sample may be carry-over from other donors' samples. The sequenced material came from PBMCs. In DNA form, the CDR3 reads TGCGCCAGCAGCCAGGTTGGGTTACCCAATGAGCAGTTCTTC. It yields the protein CASSQVGLPNEQFF.